These T cell receptor beta chains were read from a single sample in a study of T-cell reconstitution after alpha-beta-depleted transplantation in children. TCRdb processed the PCR reads anew with MiXCR; each CDR3 protein has one entry. The top ten clones hold under 40% of a sample with some 200,000 distinct CDR3 sequences, around 7.7% of them seen once. The source was PBMCs, mostly from graft donor cells, collected 360 days after TCRalphabeta/CD19-depleted stem cell transplant. The receptor set was obtained from a male patient aged 2 to 9 who had a stem cell transplant for acute myeloid leukemia, so the T cells may come from the graft donor. Each CDR3 is given with its conserved first and last residue. The D gene is left open where the match is weak. Clone size is given for some rows only: seen once, a few or many times, or a class if the clone is expanded.

v_call	d_call	j_call	clone_size	cdr3_nt	cdr3_aa
TRBV14	-	TRBJ1-1	few	TGTGCCAGCAGCCAAGTGGTGAACACTGAAGCTTTCTTT	CASSQVVNTEAFF
TRBV7-9	TRBD1	TRBJ2-1	-	TGTGCCAGCAGCTCAATTGGACAGGGTTGGGATGAGCAGTTCTTC	CASSSIGQGWDEQFF
TRBV4-3	-	TRBJ2-5	-	TGCGCCAGCAGCCAAGACCTACTCCAAGAGACCCAGTACTTC	CASSQDLLQETQYF
TRBV12-3/TRBV12-4	-	TRBJ2-5	-	TGTGCCAGCACCTTAGACAGGAATTTAGAGACCCAGTACTTC	CASTLDRNLETQYF
TRBV12-3/TRBV12-4	-	TRBJ1-1	many	TGTGCCAGCAGTTTAGTAAGGGGCGGTGAAGCTTTCTTT	CASSLVRGGEAFF
TRBV4-2	-	TRBJ2-7	-	TGTGCCAGCAGCCTCTACCCCCATAATATACAGCAAAACTACGAGCAGTACTTC	CASSLYPHNIQQNYEQYF
TRBV4-1	-	TRBJ2-1	few	TGCGCCAGCAGCCAAGTGGGTGAGCAGTTCTTC	CASSQVGEQFF
TRBV7-9	-	TRBJ2-6	many	TGTGCCAGCAGCTTATTCCTCCCTGGGGCCAACGTCCTGACTTTC	CASSLFLPGANVLTF
TRBV12-3/TRBV12-4	-	TRBJ2-5	-	TGTGCCAGCAGTTTATCTTCCGGGACGGATTTAGAGACCCAGTACTTC	CASSLSSGTDLETQYF
TRBV29-1	-	TRBJ1-3	many	TGCAGCTTTACCTCTGGAAACACCATATATTTT	CSFTSGNTIYF
TRBV4-2	TRBD2	TRBJ2-1	few	TGTGCCAGCAGCCAAGACCCAGCGGGAGTACTATTGATTTACAATGAGCAGTTCTTC	CASSQDPAGVLLIYNEQFF
TRBV19	-	TRBJ1-5	few	TGTGCCAGTAGTATAGAAAGGGCTCCTCAGCCCCAGCATTTT	CASSIERAPQPQHF
TRBV19	TRBD1	TRBJ2-1	-	TGTGCCAGCAAAGGACAGGGAATGTACAATGAGCAGTTCTTC	CASKGQGMYNEQFF
TRBV5-1	-	TRBJ2-3	many	TGCGCCAGCAGCTGGGCAGGAGTCGCAGATACGCAGTATTTT	CASSWAGVADTQYF
TRBV2	-	TRBJ2-5	few	TGTGCCAACAGACTGCGAGTAGGGGAGACCCAGTACTTC	CANRLRVGETQYF
TRBV12-3/TRBV12-4	-	TRBJ2-1	many	TGTGCCAGCAGCTCGCATGGCCACTACAATGAGCAGTTCTTC	CASSSHGHYNEQFF
TRBV12-3/TRBV12-4	TRBD2	TRBJ2-1	few	TGTGCCAGCAGTTTAGTTAGAGCGGGGTACAATGAGCAGTTCTTC	CASSLVRAGYNEQFF
TRBV6-2/TRBV6-3	TRBD2	TRBJ2-4	few	TGTGCCAGCAGTTCTAGCGGGGGACTAGCCAAAAACATTCAGTACTTC	CASSSSGGLAKNIQYF
TRBV24-1	-	TRBJ2-1	-	TGTGCCACCAGTGAGCTTTACAATGAGCAGTTCTTC	CATSELYNEQFF
TRBV19	TRBD1	TRBJ2-7	many	TGTGCCAGTGGGACAGGATCCATCGAGCAGTACTTC	CASGTGSIEQYF
TRBV6-1	-	TRBJ1-3	few	TGTGCCAGCAGCTCCATCCGCTCTGGAAACACCATATATTTT	CASSSIRSGNTIYF
TRBV7-6	-	TRBJ1-3	-	TGTGTCAGCAGCTCCAAGGTCGGGGGGCGGGACACCATATATTTT	CVSSSKVGGRDTIYF
TRBV6-5	-	TRBJ1-3	many	TGTGCCAGCAGGGGAGGAAGTGGCTACTCTGGAAACACCATATATTTT	CASRGGSGYSGNTIYF
TRBV27	TRBD2	TRBJ2-1	few	TGTGCCAGCACCAGACCGGGACTAGCGAATGAGCAGTTCTTC	CASTRPGLANEQFF
TRBV7-9	-	TRBJ1-2	-	TGTGCCAGCAGCTTCGTACCGGGGAGGGATGGCTACACCTTC	CASSFVPGRDGYTF
TRBV12-3/TRBV12-4	TRBD1	TRBJ1-3	few	TGTGCCAGCAACCGGGACAGTGGGATAAGAAACACCATATATTTT	CASNRDSGIRNTIYF
TRBV30	-	TRBJ1-2	-	TGTGCCTGGAGTCGCTCCGCCGGGACTCCTTATGGCTACACCTTC	CAWSRSAGTPYGYTF
TRBV12-3/TRBV12-4	TRBD2	TRBJ2-5	-	TGTGCCAGCAGTTTGTCCCAAACAAGCGGGAGCCAAGAGACCCAGTACTTC	CASSLSQTSGSQETQYF
TRBV12-3/TRBV12-4	TRBD1	TRBJ2-7	few	TGTGCCAGCAGCTTCCAATCTTCAGGGGGCTCCTACGAGCAGTACTTC	CASSFQSSGGSYEQYF
TRBV11-2	TRBD2	TRBJ2-1	-	TGTGCCAGCAGCTTAGAGGGGACTAGCGGTAGAGGAACATACAATGAGCAGTTCTTC	CASSLEGTSGRGTYNEQFF
TRBV20-1	-	TRBJ1-3	many	TGCAGTGCTATTAATTTGGGGCGGCGGCCCTCTGGAAACACCATATATTTT	CSAINLGRRPSGNTIYF
TRBV7-8	-	TRBJ2-2	many	TGTGCCAGCAGCCCCTTCCCCCCCGGGTTAGCCGGGGAGCTGTTTTTT	CASSPFPPGLAGELFF
TRBV7-2	-	TRBJ2-1	many	TGTGCCAGCAGCTTAAGTTCCAGTTACAATGAGCAGTTCTTC	CASSLSSSYNEQFF
TRBV15	-	TRBJ2-2	-	TGTGCCACCAGCGACCACCGTGGGGCTTTCCTTGAGCTGTTTTTT	CATSDHRGAFLELFF
TRBV12-3/TRBV12-4	-	TRBJ1-1	-	TGTGCCAGCAGCTACGGGACGAACACTGAAGCTTTCTTT	CASSYGTNTEAFF
TRBV4-1	TRBD2	TRBJ2-7	few	TGCGCCAGCAGCCAATTCGGACTAGCGGAGCCCTACGAGCAGTACTTC	CASSQFGLAEPYEQYF
TRBV5-6	TRBD2	TRBJ2-5	many	TGTGCCAGCAGCATATATAGCGGGGGGGATGTACGCCAAGAGACCCAGTACTTC	CASSIYSGGDVRQETQYF
TRBV5-1	-	TRBJ2-5	few	TGCGCCAGCAGCTTGGATGGGGGCCCCTTCCAAGAGACCCAGTACTTC	CASSLDGGPFQETQYF
TRBV29-1	TRBD1	TRBJ2-5	many	TGCAGCGTTGGAGGGGGCGTCGAGACCCAGTACTTC	CSVGGGVETQYF
TRBV7-8	-	TRBJ2-6	many	TGTGCCAGCGACAGCTCTGGGGCCAACGTCCTGACTTTC	CASDSSGANVLTF
TRBV12-3/TRBV12-4	TRBD1	TRBJ2-2	few	TGTGCCAGCAGTCTCAGGGGGCACGGGGAGCTGTTTTTT	CASSLRGHGELFF
TRBV11-2	TRBD2	TRBJ2-7	many	TGTGCCAGCAGCTTTGTCCCGACTAGCGGGAGGAACGAGCAGTACTTC	CASSFVPTSGRNEQYF
TRBV5-1	-	TRBJ2-1	many	TGCGCCAGCAGCCTGAAGTACGTGAATGAGCAGTTCTTC	CASSLKYVNEQFF
TRBV27	TRBD2	TRBJ2-5	-	TGTGCCAGCAGTCCTGTACGGAGCGGGAGTCCCGTTTACCAAGAGACCCAGTACTTC	CASSPVRSGSPVYQETQYF
TRBV20-1	-	TRBJ1-4	many	TGCAGTGCTAGAGATATTGGATCCTCCGAGGCTGAAAAACTGTTTTTT	CSARDIGSSEAEKLFF
TRBV6-2/TRBV6-3	-	TRBJ1-1	many	TGTGCCAGCAGCAGGGTGATTATGAACACTGAAGCTTTCTTT	CASSRVIMNTEAFF
TRBV12-3/TRBV12-4	-	TRBJ2-2	-	TGTGCCAGCAGTTTCGTAGGGGCGGGCGGGGAGCTGTTTTTT	CASSFVGAGGELFF
TRBV20-1	-	TRBJ2-5	few	TGCAGTGCTAGACTAATACAGGGTCCAGAGACCCAGTACTTC	CSARLIQGPETQYF
TRBV7-3	TRBD1	TRBJ1-1	many	TGTGCCGGACAGGGGGGTTTCTTT	CAGQGGFF
TRBV20-1	TRBD1	TRBJ2-1	-	TGCAGTGCTTGGGACAGGGCTAGGAGGAATGAGCAGTTCTTC	CSAWDRARRNEQFF
TRBV20-1	-	TRBJ1-5	many	TGCAGTGCTAGAGAGGCACAGGGCGCGGGTCAGCCCCAGCATTTT	CSAREAQGAGQPQHF
TRBV5-1	TRBD2	TRBJ2-1	few	TGCGCCAGCAGTCGGTCCCTCCGGGGGGATGAGCAGTTCTTC	CASSRSLRGDEQFF
TRBV5-1	-	TRBJ2-1	-	TGCGCCAGCAGCTTGGCCCGGCCTTTATCCTACAATGAGCAGTTCTTC	CASSLARPLSYNEQFF
TRBV9	-	TRBJ2-2	many	TGTGCCAGCAGCGTTAACAGCCTGAACACCGGGGAGCTGTTTTTT	CASSVNSLNTGELFF
TRBV5-1	-	TRBJ2-5	many	TGCGCCAGCAGCGAGACTCCCGGTGGAGAGACCCAGTACTTC	CASSETPGGETQYF
TRBV2	-	TRBJ2-4	many	TGTGCCAGCAAAGGCGGGGCCAAAAACATTCAGTACTTC	CASKGGAKNIQYF
TRBV11-2	TRBD2	TRBJ2-5	many	TGTGCCAGCAGCGCATTACTGGGACTAGTACTGGAGACCCAGTACTTC	CASSALLGLVLETQYF